This paragraph covers one T cell receptor (beta chain) sequence. No antigen is known for it. Since all of the isolated RNA was reverse transcribed, expressed TCRB transcripts were what got sequenced. Only in-frame clones appear in the TCRdb table, and some are missing; sequencing was by immunoSEQ multiplex PCR. The profile shows roughly 500,000 clones, about 30% of them singletons. This sample is drawn from a study of beta chain features in type 1 diabetes. Findings and limits, study-wide: The study found moderately but significantly shorter TCRB CDR3s in all four CD4+ subsets of Type 1 diabetes patients. Whatever favoring of shorter templates PCR might show would apply equally to patients and controls.

The CDR3 contains 15 residues. V lost 0 bases, J lost 1 base, and 8 bases lay in between. CDR1 is LGHNA and CDR2 is YSLEER in the germline V gene. A CD45RO/CCR7/CD25/CD127/CD95/CD27 panel sorted naive, central memory, regulatory and stem cell-like memory CD4+ cells. Over 95% purity was reached by all sorted populations. Material for sequencing was naive CD4+ T cells from blood. The clonotype was recovered from a man between 18 and 29 years old in good health. The chain uses TRBV4-3 and TRBJ2-3; a possible D gene is TRBD2 (5 bases). This CDR3 is CASSQDSERTDTQYF. The CDR3 DNA is TGCGCCAGCAGCCAAGATAGCGAACGCACAGATACGCAGTATTTT.